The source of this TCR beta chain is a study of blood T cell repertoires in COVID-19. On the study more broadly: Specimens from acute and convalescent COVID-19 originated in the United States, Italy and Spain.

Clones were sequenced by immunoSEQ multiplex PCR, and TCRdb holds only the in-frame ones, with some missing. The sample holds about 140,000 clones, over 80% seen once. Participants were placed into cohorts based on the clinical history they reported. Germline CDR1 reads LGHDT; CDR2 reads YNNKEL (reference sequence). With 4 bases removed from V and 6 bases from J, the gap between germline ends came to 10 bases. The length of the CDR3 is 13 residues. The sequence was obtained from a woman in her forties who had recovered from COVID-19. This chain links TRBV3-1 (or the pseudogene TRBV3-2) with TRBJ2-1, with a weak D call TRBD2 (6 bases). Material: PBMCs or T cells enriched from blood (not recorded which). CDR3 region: CASSRASVNEQFF. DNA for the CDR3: TGTGCCAGCAGCCGAGCTAGCGTCAATGAGCAGTTCTTC.